The 8 T cell receptor beta chains reported below all come from one sample, sequenced in a study of T cell clonality in common variable immunodeficiency. The method was immunoSEQ multiplex PCR; TCRdb's version includes in-frame clones alone and lacks a portion of them. The profile covers about 42,000 clones, none occurring a single time. Sequenced sample: peripheral blood mononuclear cells. The receptors derive from a person aged 18-70 years in good health.

About this clone: Sequencing ends 3 residues short of the CDR3 end; the germline J gene provides the rest. The rearrangement links TRBV18 to TRBJ2-1; 8 bases match TRBD2. Germline V gene lookup returns CDR1 KGHSH and CDR2 LQKENI. The length of the CDR3 is 15 residues. The junction had 7 bases not matched to a gene; V was cut back by 6 bases and J by 3 bases. The covered CDR3 bases are TGTGCCAGCTCTTTAGCGGGATTTGTCTACAATGAG. Translated, it gives CASSLAGFVYNE. The CDR3 in full is CASSLAGFVYNEQFF.

This clone was recorded many times. With the read ending 3 residues before the CDR3 end, the germline J gene is used to fill in that end. V usage is TRBV20-1 and J usage is TRBJ2-1, with 7 positions matching TRBD2. The V gene end was trimmed by 0 bases and the J gene end by 5 bases; junction bases not matched to a gene: 13. Germline V CDR1 and CDR2: DFQATT, SNEGSKA (reference sequence). This CDR3 spans 17 amino acids. The CDR3 spells CSARDLNAGVIHNEQFF. Incomplete CDR3 DNA: TGCAGTGCTAGAGATCTTAATGCGGGAGTAATCCACAATGAG.

This clone was counted at least ten times. The read falls 3 residues short of the CDR3 end, and the missing part is taken from the germline J gene. The rearrangement links TRBV5-6 to TRBJ2-3, with TRBD1 identical over 7 bases. This CDR3 spans 15 amino acids. Germline CDR1 is SGHDT and CDR2 is YYEEEE. The trim removed 0 bases at V and 2 bases at J, leaving 3 bases unmatched. CDR3 region: CASSLGQGHTDTQYF. The DNA read from the CDR3 is TGTGCCAGCAGCTTGGGACAGGGACACACAGATACG.

This clone was observed at least ten times. Sequencing ends 3 residues short of the CDR3 end; the germline J gene provides the rest. The chain joins TRBV7-2 to TRBJ2-1; 9 nucleotides align to TRBD1. V lost 5 bases, J lost 9 bases, and 11 bases stayed unmatched. The V gene's germline CDR1 is SGHTA and CDR2 FQGNSA. The CDR3 runs to 15 residues. CDR3 sequence reads: CASSPPGQGLSEQFF. Partial CDR3 DNA: TGTGCCAGCAGCCCACCGGGACAGGGACTATCTGAG.

This clone occurred many times. The read is 3 residues too short to cover the CDR3 end, so that end is filled in from the germline J gene. This sequence joins TRBV20-1 and TRBJ1-2; TRBD1 might be the D (6 bases). The CDR3 runs 14 residues. V shed 1 base and J shed 4 bases, with 13 bases lying between them. Germline V lookup: CDR1 DFQATT, CDR2 SNEGSKA (reference sequence). CDR3 region: CSARGSGVGYGYTF. The DNA read from the CDR3 is TGCAGTGCTAGAGGGTCAGGGGTAGGCTATGGC.

This clone was counted a few times. The observed sequence ends 3 residues before the CDR3 terminus, with the missing tail filled in from the germline J gene. The V gene is TRBV7-2, the J gene TRBJ2-3; the D gene is possibly TRBD2 (7 bases). Germline assignment: CDR1 SGHTA and CDR2 FQGNSA. The CDR3 extends over 15 amino acids. CDR3: CASSLKSGDNQPQYF. The covered CDR3 bases are TGTGCCAGCAGCTTAAAGAGCGGGGACAATCAGCCG.

The sample holds a few counts of this clone. At one end the junction does not follow the germline gene, possibly because of a read error. The CDR3 end falls 3 residues outside the read, so it is completed with the germline J gene. The chain employs TRBV7-7 and TRBJ1-2; D ambiguous. Per the germline V gene, CDR1 is SSHAT and CDR2 is FNYEAQ (reference sequence). The CDR3 length is 15 residues. The CDR3 bases that were read are TGTGCTAGCAGCTTAAGGGCGGGAGCCTTGACGGAC. Protein product: CASSLRAGALTD. The full CDR3 is CASSLRAGALTDYTF.

This clone was detected a few times. The CDR3 end is not reached by the read, which stops 3 residues before it; the germline J gene fills it in. The chain has TRBV20-1 and TRBJ2-3; 8 bases line up with TRBD2. The CDR3 covers 17 residues. Germline-derived CDR1 and CDR2 are DFQATT and SNEGSKA (reference sequence). The CDR3 reads CSARAALAWREVKTQYF. CDR3 DNA, as far as it was read: TGCAGTGCTAGAGCCGCACTAGCTTGGCGGGAGGTGAAGACG.